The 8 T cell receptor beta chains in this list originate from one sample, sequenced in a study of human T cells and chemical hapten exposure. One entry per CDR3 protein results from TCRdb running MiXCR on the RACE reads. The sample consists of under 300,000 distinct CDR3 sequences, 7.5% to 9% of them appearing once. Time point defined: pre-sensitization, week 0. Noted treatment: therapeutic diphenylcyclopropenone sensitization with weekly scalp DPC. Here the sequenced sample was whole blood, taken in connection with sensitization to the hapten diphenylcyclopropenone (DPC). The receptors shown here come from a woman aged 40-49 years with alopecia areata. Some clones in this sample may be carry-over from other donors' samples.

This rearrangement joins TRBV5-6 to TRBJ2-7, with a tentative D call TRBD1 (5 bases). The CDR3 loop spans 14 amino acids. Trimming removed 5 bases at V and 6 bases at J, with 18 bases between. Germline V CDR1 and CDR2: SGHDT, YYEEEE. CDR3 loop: CASRTPAGSGEQYF. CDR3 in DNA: TGTGCCAGCAGGACCCCCGCAGGGTCGGGCGAGCAGTACTTC.

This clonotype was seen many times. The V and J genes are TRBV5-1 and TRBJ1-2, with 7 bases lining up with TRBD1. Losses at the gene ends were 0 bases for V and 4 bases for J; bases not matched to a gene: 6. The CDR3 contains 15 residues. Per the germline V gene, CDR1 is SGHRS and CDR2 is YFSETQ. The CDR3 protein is CASSLGGGEAYGYTF. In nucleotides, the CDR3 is TGCGCCAGCAGCTTGGGAGGGGGCGAAGCCTATGGCTACACCTTC. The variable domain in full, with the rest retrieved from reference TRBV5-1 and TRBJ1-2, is KAGVTQTPRYLIKTRGQQVTLSCSPISGHRSVSWYQQTPGQGLQFLFEYFSETQRNKGNFPGRFSGRQFSNSRSEMNVSTLELGDSALYLCASSLGGGEAYGYTFGSGTRLTVV.

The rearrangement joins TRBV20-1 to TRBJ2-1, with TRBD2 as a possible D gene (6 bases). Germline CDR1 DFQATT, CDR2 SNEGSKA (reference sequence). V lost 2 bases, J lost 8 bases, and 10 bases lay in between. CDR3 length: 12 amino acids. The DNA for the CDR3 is TGCAGTGCTAGACGGGGGTGGGATGAGCAGTTCTTC. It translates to CSARRGWDEQFF.

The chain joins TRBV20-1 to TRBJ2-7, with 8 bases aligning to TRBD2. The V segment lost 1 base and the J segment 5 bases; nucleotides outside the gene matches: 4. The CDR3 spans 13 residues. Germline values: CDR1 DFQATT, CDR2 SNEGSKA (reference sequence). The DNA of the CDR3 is TGCAGTGCTAGAGCCAGCGGGAGCCACGAGCAGTACTTC. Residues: CSARASGSHEQYF.

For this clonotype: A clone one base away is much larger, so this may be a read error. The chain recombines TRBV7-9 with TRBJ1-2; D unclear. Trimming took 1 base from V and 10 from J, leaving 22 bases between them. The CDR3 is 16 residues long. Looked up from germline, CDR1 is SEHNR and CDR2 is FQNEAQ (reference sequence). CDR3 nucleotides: TGTGCCAGCAGCTTAGACTTCTATGTGACGCGAGAATTCTACACCTTC. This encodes CASSLDFYVTREFYTF. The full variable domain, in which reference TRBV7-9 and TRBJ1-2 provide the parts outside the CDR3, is DTGVSQNPRHKITKRGQNVTFRCDPISEHNRLYWYRQTLGQGPEFLTYFQNEAQLEKSRLLSDRFSAERPKGSFSTLEIQRTEQGDSAMYLCASSLDFYVTREFYTFGSGTRLTVV.

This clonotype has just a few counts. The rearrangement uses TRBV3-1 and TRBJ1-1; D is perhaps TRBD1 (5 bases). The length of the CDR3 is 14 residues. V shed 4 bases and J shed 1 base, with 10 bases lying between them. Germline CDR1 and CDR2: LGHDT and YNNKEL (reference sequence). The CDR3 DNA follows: TGTGCCAGCAGCCGGGGCGTTCCGAACACTGAAGCTTTCTTT. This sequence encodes CASSRGVPNTEAFF.

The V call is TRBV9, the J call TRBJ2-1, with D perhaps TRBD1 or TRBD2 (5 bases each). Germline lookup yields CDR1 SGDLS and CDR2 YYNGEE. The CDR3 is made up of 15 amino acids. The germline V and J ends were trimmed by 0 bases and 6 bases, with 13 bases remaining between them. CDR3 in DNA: TGTGCCAGCAGCGTAGGGGCCAGGGAGTTCAATGAGCAGTTCTTC. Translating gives CASSVGAREFNEQFF.

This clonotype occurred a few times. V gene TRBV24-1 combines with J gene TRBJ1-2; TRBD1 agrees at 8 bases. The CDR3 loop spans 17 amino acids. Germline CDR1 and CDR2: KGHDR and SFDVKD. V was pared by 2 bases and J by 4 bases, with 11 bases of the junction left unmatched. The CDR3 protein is CATSDSSQGAAVYGYTF. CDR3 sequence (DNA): TGTGCCACCAGTGATTCGAGTCAGGGGGCGGCCGTCTATGGCTACACCTTC.